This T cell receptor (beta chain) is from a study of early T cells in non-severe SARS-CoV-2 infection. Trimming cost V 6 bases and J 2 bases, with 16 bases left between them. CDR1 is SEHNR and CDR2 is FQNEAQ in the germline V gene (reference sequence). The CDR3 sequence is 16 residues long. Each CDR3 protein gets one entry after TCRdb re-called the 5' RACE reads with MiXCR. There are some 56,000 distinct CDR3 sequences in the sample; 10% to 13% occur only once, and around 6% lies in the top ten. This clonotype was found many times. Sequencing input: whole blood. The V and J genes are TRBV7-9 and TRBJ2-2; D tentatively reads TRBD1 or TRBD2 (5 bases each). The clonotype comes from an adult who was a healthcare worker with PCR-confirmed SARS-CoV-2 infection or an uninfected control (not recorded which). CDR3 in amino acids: CASRDKAGTNTGELFF. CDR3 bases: TGTGCCAGCAGGGACAAGGCCGGGACCAACACCGGGGAGCTGTTTTTT.